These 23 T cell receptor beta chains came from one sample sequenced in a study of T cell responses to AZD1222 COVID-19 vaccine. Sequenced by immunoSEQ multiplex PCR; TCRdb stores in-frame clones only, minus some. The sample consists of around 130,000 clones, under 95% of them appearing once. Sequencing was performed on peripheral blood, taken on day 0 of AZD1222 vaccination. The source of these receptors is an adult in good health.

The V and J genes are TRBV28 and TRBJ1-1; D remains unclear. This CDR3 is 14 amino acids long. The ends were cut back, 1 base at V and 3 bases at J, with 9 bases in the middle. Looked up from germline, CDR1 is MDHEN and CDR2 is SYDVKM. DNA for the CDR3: TGTGCCAGCAGTTTATATAGACCGGACACTGAAGCTTTCTTT. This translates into CASSLYRPDTEAFF.

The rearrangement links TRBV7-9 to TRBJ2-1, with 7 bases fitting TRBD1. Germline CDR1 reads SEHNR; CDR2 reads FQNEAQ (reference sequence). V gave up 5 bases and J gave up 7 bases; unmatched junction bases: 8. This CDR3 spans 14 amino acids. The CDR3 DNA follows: TGTGCCAGCAGCGGACAGGAGCCACGGAATGAGCAGTTCTTC. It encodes CASSGQEPRNEQFF.

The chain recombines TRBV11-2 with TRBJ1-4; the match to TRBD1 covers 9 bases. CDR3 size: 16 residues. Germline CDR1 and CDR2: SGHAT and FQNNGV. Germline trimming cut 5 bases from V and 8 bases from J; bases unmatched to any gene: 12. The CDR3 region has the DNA TGTGCCAGCAGCCCGCGGCGGGGGGACAGGGCAGAAAAACTGTTTTTT. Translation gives CASSPRRGDRAEKLFF.

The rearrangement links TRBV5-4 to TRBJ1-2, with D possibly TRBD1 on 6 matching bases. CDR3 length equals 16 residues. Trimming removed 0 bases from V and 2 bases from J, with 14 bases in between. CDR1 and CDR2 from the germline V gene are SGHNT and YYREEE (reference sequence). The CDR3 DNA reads TGTGCCAGCAGCTTGGGTCGGGGGGCGCGCAACTATGGCTACACCTTC. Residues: CASSLGRGARNYGYTF.

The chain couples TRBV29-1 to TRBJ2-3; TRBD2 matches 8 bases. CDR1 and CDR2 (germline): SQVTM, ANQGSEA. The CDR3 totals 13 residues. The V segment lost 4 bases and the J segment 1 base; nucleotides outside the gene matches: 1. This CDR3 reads CSVVAGRTDTQYF. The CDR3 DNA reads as TGCAGCGTTGTAGCGGGGCGCACAGATACGCAGTATTTT.

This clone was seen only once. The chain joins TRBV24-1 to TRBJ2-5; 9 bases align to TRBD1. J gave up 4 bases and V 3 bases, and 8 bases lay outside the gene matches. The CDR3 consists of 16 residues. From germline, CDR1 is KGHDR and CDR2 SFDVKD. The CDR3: CATSDQPGQGGETQYF. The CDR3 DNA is TGTGCCACCAGTGATCAACCGGGACAGGGAGGAGAGACCCAGTACTTC.

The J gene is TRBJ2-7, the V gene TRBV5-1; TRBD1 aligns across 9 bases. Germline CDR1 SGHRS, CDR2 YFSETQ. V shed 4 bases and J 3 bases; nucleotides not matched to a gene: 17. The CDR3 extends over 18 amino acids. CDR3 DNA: TGCGCCAGCAGCCGGACGGGACAGGGAGCCTCGAAGAACTACGAGCAGTACTTC. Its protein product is CASSRTGQGASKNYEQYF.

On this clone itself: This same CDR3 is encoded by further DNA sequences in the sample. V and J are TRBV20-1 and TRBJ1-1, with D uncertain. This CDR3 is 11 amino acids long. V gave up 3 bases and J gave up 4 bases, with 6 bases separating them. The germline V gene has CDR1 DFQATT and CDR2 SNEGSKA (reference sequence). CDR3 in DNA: TGCAGTGCTAGGGGGTCCACTGAAGCTTTCTTT. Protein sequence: CSARGSTEAFF.

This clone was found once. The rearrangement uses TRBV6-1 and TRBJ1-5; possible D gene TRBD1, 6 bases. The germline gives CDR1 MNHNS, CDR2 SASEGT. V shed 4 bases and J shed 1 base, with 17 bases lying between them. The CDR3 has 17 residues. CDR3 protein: CASSVRSFRGSNQPQHF. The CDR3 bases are TGTGCCAGCAGTGTACGGTCCTTCAGGGGAAGCAATCAGCCCCAGCATTTT.

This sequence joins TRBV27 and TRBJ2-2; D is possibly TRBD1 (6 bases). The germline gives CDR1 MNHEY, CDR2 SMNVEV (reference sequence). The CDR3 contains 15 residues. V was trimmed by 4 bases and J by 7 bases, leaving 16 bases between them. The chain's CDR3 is CASSSSWTALGELFF. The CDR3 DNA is TGTGCCAGCAGTTCCTCTTGGACAGCGCTCGGGGAGCTGTTTTTT.

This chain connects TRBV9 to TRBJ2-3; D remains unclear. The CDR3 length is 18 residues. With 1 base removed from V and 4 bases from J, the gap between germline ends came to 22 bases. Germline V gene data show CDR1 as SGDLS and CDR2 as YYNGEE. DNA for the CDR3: TGTGCCAGCAGCGTACACGACATATCATCACAGATAGCAGATACGCAGTATTTT. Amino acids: CASSVHDISSQIADTQYF.

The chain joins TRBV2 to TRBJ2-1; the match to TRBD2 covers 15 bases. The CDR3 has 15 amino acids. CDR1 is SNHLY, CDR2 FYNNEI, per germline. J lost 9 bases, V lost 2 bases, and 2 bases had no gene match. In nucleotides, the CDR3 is TGTGCCAGCAGTGAATGGGGACTAGCGGGAGGTGAGCAGTTCTTC. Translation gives CASSEWGLAGGEQFF.

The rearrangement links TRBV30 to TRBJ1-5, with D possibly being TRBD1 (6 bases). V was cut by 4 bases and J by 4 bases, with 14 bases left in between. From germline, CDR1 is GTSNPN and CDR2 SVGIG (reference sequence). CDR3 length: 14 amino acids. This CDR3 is CAWTQGRGNQPQHF. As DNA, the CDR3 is TGTGCCTGGACCCAAGGGAGGGGGAATCAGCCCCAGCATTTT. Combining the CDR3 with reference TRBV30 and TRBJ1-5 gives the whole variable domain SQTIHQWPATLVQPVGSPLSLECTVEGTSNPNLYWYRQAAGRGLQLLFYSVGIGQISSEVPQNLSASRPQDRQFILSSKKLLLSDSGFYLCAWTQGRGNQPQHFGDGTRLSIL.

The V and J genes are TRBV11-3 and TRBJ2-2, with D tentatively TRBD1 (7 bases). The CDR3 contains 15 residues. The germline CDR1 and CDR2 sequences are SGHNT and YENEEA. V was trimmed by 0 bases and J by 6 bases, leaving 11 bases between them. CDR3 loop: CASSLDSGQAGELFF. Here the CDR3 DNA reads TGTGCCAGCAGCTTAGATAGCGGACAGGCCGGGGAGCTGTTTTTT.

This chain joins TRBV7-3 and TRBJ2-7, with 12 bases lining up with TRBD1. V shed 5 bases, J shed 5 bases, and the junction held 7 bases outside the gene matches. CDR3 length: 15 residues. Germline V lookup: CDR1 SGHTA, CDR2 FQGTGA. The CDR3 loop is CASSIDRDRGHEQYF. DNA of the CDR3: TGTGCCAGCAGCATCGACCGGGACAGGGGGCACGAGCAGTACTTC.

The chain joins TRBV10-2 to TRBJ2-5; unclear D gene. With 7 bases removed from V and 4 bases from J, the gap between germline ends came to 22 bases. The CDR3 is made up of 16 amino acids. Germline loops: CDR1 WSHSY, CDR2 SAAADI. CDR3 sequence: CASTHNRRAGLETQYF. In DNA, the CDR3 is TGCGCCAGCACCCACAATCGGAGAGCCGGGCTAGAGACCCAGTACTTC.

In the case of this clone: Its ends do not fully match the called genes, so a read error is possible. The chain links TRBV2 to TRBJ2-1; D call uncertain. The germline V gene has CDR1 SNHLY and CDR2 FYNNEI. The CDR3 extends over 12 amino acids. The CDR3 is CASVTAYSEQFF. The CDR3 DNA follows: TGTGCCAGCGTGACGGCGTACAGTGAGCAGTTCTTC.

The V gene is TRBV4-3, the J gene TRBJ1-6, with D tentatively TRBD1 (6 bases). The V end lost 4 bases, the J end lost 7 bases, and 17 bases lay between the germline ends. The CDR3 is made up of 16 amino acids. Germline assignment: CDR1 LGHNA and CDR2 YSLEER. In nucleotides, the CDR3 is TGCGCCAGCAGCCTCAGGCGGGGGCAAGGAAATTCACCCCTCCACTTT. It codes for CASSLRRGQGNSPLHF.

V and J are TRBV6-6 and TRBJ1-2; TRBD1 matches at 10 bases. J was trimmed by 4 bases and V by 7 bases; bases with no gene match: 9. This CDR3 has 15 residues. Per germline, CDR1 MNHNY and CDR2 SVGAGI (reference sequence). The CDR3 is CASIPGDRGSYGYTF. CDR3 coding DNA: TGTGCCAGCATCCCCGGGGACAGGGGATCCTATGGCTACACCTTC.

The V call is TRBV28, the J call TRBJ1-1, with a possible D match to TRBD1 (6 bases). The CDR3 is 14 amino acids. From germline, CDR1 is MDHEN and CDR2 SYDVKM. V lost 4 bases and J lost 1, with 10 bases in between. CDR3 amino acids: CASSSGGPNTEAFF. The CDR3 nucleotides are TGTGCCAGCAGTTCGGGGGGCCCGAACACTGAAGCTTTCTTT.

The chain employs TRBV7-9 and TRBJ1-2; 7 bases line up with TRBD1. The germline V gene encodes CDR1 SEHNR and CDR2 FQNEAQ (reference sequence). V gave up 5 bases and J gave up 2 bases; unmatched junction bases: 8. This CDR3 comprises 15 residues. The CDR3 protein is CASSPRDSRNYGYTF. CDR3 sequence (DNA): TGTGCCAGCAGCCCTCGGGACAGTAGGAACTATGGCTACACCTTC.

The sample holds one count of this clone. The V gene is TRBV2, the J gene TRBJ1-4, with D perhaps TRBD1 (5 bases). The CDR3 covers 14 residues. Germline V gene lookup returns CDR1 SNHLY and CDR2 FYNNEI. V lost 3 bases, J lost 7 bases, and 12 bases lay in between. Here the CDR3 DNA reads TGTGCCAGCAGTGACAGGGATTCGGGTGAAAAACTGTTTTTT. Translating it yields CASSDRDSGEKLFF.

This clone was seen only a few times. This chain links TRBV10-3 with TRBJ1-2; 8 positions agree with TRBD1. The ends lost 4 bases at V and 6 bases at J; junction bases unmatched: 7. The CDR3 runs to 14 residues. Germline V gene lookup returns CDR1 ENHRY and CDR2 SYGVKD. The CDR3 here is CAISGTGNSNGYTF. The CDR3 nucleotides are TGTGCCATCAGTGGGACAGGGAACTCGAATGGCTACACCTTC.